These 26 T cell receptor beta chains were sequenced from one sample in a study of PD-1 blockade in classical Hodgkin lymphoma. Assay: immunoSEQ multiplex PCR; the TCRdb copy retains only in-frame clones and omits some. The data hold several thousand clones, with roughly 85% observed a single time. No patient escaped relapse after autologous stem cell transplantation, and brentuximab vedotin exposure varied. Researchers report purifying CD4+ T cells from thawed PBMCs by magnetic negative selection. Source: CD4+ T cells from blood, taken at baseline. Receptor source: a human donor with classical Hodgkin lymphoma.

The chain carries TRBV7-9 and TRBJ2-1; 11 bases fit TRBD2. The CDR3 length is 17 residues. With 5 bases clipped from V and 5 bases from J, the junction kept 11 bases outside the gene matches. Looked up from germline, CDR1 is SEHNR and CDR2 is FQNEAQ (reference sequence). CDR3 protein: CASSARTSGPSNNEQFF. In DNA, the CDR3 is TGTGCCAGCAGCGCACGGACTAGCGGGCCCTCTAACAATGAGCAGTTCTTC.

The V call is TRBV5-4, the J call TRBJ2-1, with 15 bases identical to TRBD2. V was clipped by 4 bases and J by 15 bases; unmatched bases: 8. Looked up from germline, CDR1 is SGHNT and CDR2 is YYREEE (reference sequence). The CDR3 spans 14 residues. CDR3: CASSEGLAGGSMFF. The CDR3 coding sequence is TGTGCCAGCAGCGAGGGACTAGCGGGAGGTTCAATGTTCTTC.

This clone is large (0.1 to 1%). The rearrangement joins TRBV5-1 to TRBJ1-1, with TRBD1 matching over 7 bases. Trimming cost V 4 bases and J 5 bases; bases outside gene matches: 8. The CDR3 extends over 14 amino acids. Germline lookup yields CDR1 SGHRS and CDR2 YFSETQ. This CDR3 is CASSRDRVGTEAFF. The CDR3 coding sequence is TGCGCCAGCAGCAGAGACAGGGTGGGTACTGAAGCTTTCTTT.

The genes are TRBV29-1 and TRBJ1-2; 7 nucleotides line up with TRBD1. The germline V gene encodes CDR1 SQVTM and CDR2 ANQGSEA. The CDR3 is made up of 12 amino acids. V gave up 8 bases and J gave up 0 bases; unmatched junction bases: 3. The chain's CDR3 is CSTRGTNYGYTF. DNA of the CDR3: TGCAGCACCAGGGGGACTAACTATGGCTACACCTTC.

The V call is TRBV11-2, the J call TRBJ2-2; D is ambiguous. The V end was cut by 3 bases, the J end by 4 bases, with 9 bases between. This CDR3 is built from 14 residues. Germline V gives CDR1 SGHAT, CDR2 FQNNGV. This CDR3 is CASSFLMGTGELFF. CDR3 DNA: TGTGCCAGCAGCTTCTTGATGGGCACCGGGGAGCTGTTTTTT. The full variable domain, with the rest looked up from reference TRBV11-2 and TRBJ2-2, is EAGVAQSPRYKIIEKRQSVAFWCNPISGHATLYWYQQILGQGPKLLIQFQNNGVVDDSQLPKDRFSAERLKGVDSTLKIQPAKLEDSAVYLCASSFLMGTGELFFGEGSRLTVL.

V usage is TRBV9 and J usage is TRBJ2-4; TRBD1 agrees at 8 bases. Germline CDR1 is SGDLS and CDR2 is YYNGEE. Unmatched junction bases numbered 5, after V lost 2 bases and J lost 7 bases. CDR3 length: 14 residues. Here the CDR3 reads CASSVSAGGNIQYF. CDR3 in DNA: TGTGCCAGCAGCGTTAGTGCAGGGGGCAACATTCAGTACTTC.

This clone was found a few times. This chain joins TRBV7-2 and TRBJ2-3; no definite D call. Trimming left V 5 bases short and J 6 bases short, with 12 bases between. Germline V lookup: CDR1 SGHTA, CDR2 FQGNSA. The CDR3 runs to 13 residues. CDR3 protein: CASSPLASDTQYF. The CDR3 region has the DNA TGTGCCAGCAGCCCACTGGCTTCGGATACGCAGTATTTT.

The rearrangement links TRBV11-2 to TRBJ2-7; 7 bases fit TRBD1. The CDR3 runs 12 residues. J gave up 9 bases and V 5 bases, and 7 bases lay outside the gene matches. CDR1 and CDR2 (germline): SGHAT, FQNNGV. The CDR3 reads CASSPGTARQYF. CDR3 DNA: TGTGCCAGCAGCCCGGGGACAGCGAGGCAGTACTTC.

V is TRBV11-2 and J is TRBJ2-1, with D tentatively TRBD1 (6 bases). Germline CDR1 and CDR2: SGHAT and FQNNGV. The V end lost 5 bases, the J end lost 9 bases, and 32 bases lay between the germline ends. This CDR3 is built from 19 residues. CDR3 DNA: TGTGCCAGCAGCCAGGGGCCGGGGAAGTGCGGAGCCGGGGAGTGTGAGCAGTTCTTC. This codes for CASSQGPGKCGAGECEQFF. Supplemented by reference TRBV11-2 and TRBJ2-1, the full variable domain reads EAGVAQSPRYKIIEKRQSVAFWCNPISGHATLYWYQQILGQGPKLLIQFQNNGVVDDSQLPKDRFSAERLKGVDSTLKIQPAKLEDSAVYLCASSQGPGKCGAGECEQFFGPGTRLTVL.

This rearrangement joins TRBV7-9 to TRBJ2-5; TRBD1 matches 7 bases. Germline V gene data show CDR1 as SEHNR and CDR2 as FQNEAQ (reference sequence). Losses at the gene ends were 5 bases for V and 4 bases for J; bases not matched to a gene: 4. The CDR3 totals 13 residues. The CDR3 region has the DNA TGTGCCAGCAGCAGGACAGGCTTAGAGACCCAGTACTTC. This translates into CASSRTGLETQYF.

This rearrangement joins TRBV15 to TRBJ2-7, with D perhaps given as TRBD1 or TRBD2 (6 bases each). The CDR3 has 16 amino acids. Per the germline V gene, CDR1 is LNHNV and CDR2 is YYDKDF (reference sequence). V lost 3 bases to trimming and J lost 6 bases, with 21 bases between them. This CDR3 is CATSSRRDTWFSEQYF. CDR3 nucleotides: TGTGCCACCAGCAGTCGGCGGGACACCTGGTTCAGCGAGCAGTACTTC.

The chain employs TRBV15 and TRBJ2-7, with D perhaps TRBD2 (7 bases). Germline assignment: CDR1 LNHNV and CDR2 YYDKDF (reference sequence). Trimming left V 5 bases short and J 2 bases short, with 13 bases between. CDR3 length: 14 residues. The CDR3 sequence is CATSGGGATYEQYF. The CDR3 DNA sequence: TGTGCCACCAGCGGAGGGGGGGCAACCTACGAGCAGTACTTC. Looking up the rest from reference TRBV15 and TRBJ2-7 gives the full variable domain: DAMVIQNPRYQVTQFGKPVTLSCSQTLNHNVMYWYQQKSSQAPKLLFHYYDKDFNNEADTPDNFQSRRPNTSFCFLDIRSPGLGDTAMYLCATSGGGATYEQYFGPGTRLTVT.

CDR3 sequence reads: CASSPGGGLAGVGELFF. The CDR3 DNA follows: TGTGCCAGCAGCCCTGGGGGGGGACTAGCGGGAGTCGGGGAGCTGTTTTTT. J is TRBJ2-2 and V is TRBV9, with 14 nucleotides matching TRBD2. The CDR3 runs 17 residues. V was clipped by 4 bases and J by 7 bases; unmatched bases: 9. Germline-derived CDR1 and CDR2 are SGDLS and YYNGEE.

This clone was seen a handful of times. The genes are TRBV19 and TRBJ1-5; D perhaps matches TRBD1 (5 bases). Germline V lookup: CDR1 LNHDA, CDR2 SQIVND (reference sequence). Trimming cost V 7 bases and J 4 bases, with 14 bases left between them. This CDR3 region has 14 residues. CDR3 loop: CASNRQGRNQPQHF. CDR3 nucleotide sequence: TGTGCCAGTAATCGGCAGGGCCGGAATCAGCCCCAGCATTTT.

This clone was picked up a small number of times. The CDR3 is CASGEQDTYEQYF. CDR3 DNA sequence: TGTGCCAGCGGAGAACAGGACACCTACGAGCAGTACTTC. The chain combines TRBV2 with TRBJ2-7; possible D gene TRBD1, 5 bases. Per germline, CDR1 SNHLY and CDR2 FYNNEI. The CDR3 runs 13 residues. Trimming took off 8 bases at V and 2 bases at J, with 13 bases between the two ends.

The CDR3 loop reads CASSPRGQDEKLFF. The CDR3 DNA is TGTGCCAGCTCACCAAGGGGGCAGGATGAAAAACTGTTTTTT. The chain carries TRBV18 and TRBJ1-4; TRBD1 matches at 7 bases. Trimming took 2 bases from V and 6 from J; bases not matched to a gene: 3. Germline V gene data show CDR1 as KGHSH and CDR2 as LQKENI. This CDR3 has 14 residues.

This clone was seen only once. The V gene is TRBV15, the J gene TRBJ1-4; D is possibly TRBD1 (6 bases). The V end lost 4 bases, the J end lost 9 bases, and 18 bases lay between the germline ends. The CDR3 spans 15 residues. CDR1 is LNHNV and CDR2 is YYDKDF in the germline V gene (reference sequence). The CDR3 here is CATSTPLGAKKKLFF. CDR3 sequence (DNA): TGTGCCACCAGCACCCCTTTGGGGGCCAAAAAAAAACTGTTTTTT.

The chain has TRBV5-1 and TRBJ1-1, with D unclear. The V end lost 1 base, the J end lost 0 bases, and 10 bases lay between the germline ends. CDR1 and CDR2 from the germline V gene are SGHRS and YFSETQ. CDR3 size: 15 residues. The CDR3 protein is CASSLMGSLNTEAFF. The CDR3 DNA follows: TGCGCCAGCAGCTTGATGGGTTCTCTGAACACTGAAGCTTTCTTT.

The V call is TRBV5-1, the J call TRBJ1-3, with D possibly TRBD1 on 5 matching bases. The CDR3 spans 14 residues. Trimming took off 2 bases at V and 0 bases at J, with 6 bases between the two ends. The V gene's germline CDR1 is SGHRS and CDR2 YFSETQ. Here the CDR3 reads CASSFGGSGNTIYF. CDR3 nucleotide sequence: TGCGCCAGCAGCTTTGGGGGCTCTGGAAACACCATATATTTT.

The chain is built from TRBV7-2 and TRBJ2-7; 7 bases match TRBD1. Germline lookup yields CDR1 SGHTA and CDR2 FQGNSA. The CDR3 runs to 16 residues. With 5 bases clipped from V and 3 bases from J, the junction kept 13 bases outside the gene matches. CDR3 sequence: CASSLKQGSVYYEQYF. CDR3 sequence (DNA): TGTGCCAGCAGCCTTAAACAGGGGTCGGTATACTACGAGCAGTACTTC.

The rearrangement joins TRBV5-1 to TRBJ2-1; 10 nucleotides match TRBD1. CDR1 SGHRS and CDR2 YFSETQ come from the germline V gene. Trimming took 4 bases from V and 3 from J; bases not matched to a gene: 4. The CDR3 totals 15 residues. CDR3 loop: CASSPRDRGYNEQFF. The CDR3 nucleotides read TGCGCCAGCAGCCCCCGGGACAGGGGCTACAATGAGCAGTTCTTC.

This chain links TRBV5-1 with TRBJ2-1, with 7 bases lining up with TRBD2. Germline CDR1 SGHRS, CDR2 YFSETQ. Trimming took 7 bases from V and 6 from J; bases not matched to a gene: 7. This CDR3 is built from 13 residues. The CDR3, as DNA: TGCGCCAGCTCCTCCCCGGGGGGCAATGAGCAGTTCTTC. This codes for CASSSPGGNEQFF.

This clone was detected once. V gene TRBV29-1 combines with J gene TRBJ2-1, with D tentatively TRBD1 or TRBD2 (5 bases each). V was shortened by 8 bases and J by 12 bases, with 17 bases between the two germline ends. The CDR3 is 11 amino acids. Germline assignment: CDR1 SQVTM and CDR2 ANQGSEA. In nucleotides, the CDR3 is TGCAGCATAGCCGGGACCTCGGGGCAGTTCTTC. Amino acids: CSIAGTSGQFF.

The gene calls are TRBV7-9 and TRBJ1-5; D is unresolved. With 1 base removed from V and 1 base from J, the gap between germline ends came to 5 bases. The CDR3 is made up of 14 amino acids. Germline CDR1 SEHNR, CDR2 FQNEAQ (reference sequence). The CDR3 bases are TGTGCCAGCAGCTTAGGATACAGCAATCAGCCCCAGCATTTT. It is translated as CASSLGYSNQPQHF.

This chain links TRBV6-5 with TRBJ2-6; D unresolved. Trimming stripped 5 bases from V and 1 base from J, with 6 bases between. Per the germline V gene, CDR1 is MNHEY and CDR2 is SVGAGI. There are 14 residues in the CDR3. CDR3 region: CASSQESGANVLTF. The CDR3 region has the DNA TGTGCCAGCAGTCAGGAATCTGGGGCCAACGTCCTGACTTTC.

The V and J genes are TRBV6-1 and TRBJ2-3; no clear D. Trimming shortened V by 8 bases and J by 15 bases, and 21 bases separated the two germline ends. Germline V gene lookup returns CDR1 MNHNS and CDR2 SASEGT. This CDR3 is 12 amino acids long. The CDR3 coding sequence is TGTGCCAGCTCCCACACGATGCAAGGGCGATATTTT. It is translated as CASSHTMQGRYF.